These 5 T cell receptor beta chains originate from one sample sequenced in a study of CD8 T cells in ankylosing spondylitis. Antigens for these TCRs are unknown. General study results and limits: Characteristic of ankylosing spondylitis blood, it appeared, was a TCR beta motif comprising about eight highly homologous variants.

TCRdb analysed the 5' RACE reads with MiXCR anew, one entry per CDR3 protein. Here the sample spans under 850,000 distinct CDR3 sequences, over 15% being singletons. Sequenced sample: blood, either unsorted or a sorted T cell fraction (not recorded which). The receptors come from a male donor with ankylosing spondylitis.

This clonotype was seen more than once but under ten times. The chain couples TRBV9 to TRBJ2-3; D uncertain. Per the germline V gene, CDR1 is SGDLS and CDR2 is YYNGEE. The germline V and J ends were trimmed by 1 base and 3 bases, with 15 bases remaining between them. This CDR3 contains 16 residues. Written as DNA, the CDR3 is TGTGCCAGCAGCGTACCTATTTATGGGGAAACAGATACGCAGTATTTT. Translation gives CASSVPIYGETDTQYF.

This clonotype was detected ten times or more. CDR3 region: CASSRRWGPDYNEQFF. The CDR3 region has the DNA TGTGCCAGCAGCCGACGTTGGGGCCCAGACTACAATGAGCAGTTCTTC. This chain links TRBV3-1 with TRBJ2-1; TRBD1 might be the D (5 bases). The CDR3 runs 16 residues. The germline gives CDR1 LGHDT, CDR2 YNNKEL (reference sequence). V lost 4 bases and J lost 3, with 16 bases in between.

V usage is TRBV28 and J usage is TRBJ2-7, with a possible D match to TRBD2 (5 bases). The germline CDR1 and CDR2 sequences are MDHEN and SYDVKM. V dropped 2 bases and J dropped 6 bases, with 8 bases sitting between them. The CDR3 is 12 amino acids. The CDR3 bases are TGTGCCAGCAGTTTAGTAGCGCGCGAGCAGTACTTC. Protein product: CASSLVAREQYF.

This chain links TRBV2 with TRBJ1-1; perhaps TRBD1 as D (6 bases). V lost 3 bases and J lost 0, with 14 bases in between. The CDR3 consists of 16 residues. Germline V gene sequence: CDR1 SNHLY, CDR2 FYNNEI. The CDR3 here is CASSDWAGVMNTEAFF. For the CDR3, the DNA is TGTGCCAGCAGTGATTGGGCAGGGGTTATGAACACTGAAGCTTTCTTT.

The rearrangement links TRBV6-5 to TRBJ2-5; 8 bases map to TRBD2. The trim removed 2 bases at V and 5 bases at J, leaving 4 bases unmatched. The CDR3 contains 14 residues. Germline V gives CDR1 MNHEY, CDR2 SVGAGI. The CDR3 nucleotides are TGTGCCAGCAGTTACAACGGGAGGGCGGAGACCCAGTACTTC. Protein: CASSYNGRAETQYF.